The 21 T cell receptor beta chains reported below all come from one sample, sequenced in a study of molecular identifiers for immune sequencing clone quantification. In TCRdb, the PCR reads were re-called with MiXCR into one record per CDR3 protein. Of over 600,000 distinct CDR3 sequences listed, approximately 20% are singletons. The sequenced sample consisted of naive CD8+ T cells from blood, with Jurkat cell RNA spiked in. Subset: FACS-sorted CD8+CD4-CCR7+CD45RA+ naive T cells. The receptors here all came from a human donor in good health. Some libraries in this study had Jurkat cell RNA spiked in.

This clonotype was seen at least ten times. This chain links TRBV11-2 with TRBJ2-2, with 9 bases aligning to TRBD2. Trimming cost V 1 base and J 3 bases; bases outside gene matches: 6. The length of the CDR3 is 17 residues. Germline values: CDR1 SGHAT, CDR2 FQNNGV. CDR3 sequence (DNA): TGTGCCAGCAGCTTAGTCCTAGCGGGACTTGACACCGGGGAGCTGTTTTTT. Protein sequence: CASSLVLAGLDTGELFF.

In regard to this clonotype: This may be a read error, as it is one base from a much larger clone. The chain couples TRBV6-2 or TRBV6-3 to TRBJ2-7; a possible D gene is TRBD1 (6 bases). Trimming left V 11 bases short and J 3 bases short, with 14 bases between. Germline V gene sequence: CDR1 MNHEY, CDR2 SVGEGT. The CDR3 length is 12 residues. The CDR3 loop reads CACSTGIYEQYF. The DNA of the CDR3 is TGTGCCTGCTCCACAGGGATCTACGAGCAGTACTTC.

This clonotype was counted many times. The chain employs TRBV2 and TRBJ2-3; TRBD1 matches at 8 bases. After removal of 2 bases from V and 0 bases from J, the junction contained 4 bases not matched to a gene. CDR1 is SNHLY and CDR2 is FYNNEI in the germline V gene. This CDR3 has 16 amino acids. The chain's CDR3 is CASSEPGQGSTDTQYF. The CDR3 region has the DNA TGTGCCAGCAGTGAACCCGGACAGGGCAGCACAGATACGCAGTATTTT.

The chain is built from TRBV6-5 and TRBJ2-2; D gene unclear. Germline V gene sequence: CDR1 MNHEY, CDR2 SVGAGI. V lost 6 bases, J lost 0 bases, and 8 bases lay in between. This CDR3 contains 14 residues. The CDR3 sequence is CASSEATNTGELFF. The CDR3, as DNA: TGTGCCAGCAGCGAAGCGACGAACACCGGGGAGCTGTTTTTT.

At least ten counts were recorded for this clonotype. CDR3 protein: CSARGGLAGGDTQYF. The DNA of the CDR3 is TGCAGTGCTAGAGGGGGACTAGCGGGGGGAGATACGCAGTATTTT. The chain has TRBV20-1 and TRBJ2-3; 15 bases match TRBD2. CDR3 length: 15 amino acids. Per the germline V gene, CDR1 is DFQATT and CDR2 is SNEGSKA (reference sequence). V was clipped by 1 base and J by 5 bases; unmatched bases: 1.

Note on this clonotype: A much larger clone sits a single nucleotide away, making a read error possible. CDR3: CASSYTGWQETQYF. In DNA, the CDR3 is TGTGCCAGCAGTTACACGGGCTGGCAAGAGACCCAGTACTTC. This sequence joins TRBV6-6 and TRBJ2-5, with D unresolved. Germline lookup yields CDR1 MNHNY and CDR2 SVGAGI (reference sequence). The V end was cut by 2 bases, the J end by 2 bases, with 9 bases between. This CDR3 spans 14 amino acids.

This clonotype came up many times. The J gene is TRBJ2-7, the V gene TRBV4-1, with a possible D match to TRBD1 (5 bases). The V end was cut by 0 bases, the J end by 4 bases, with 13 bases between. CDR3 length equals 15 residues. Germline V gene data show CDR1 as MGHRA and CDR2 as YSYEKL. CDR3 in DNA: TGCGCCAGCAGCCAAGATCAGGGCAGATTATACGAGCAGTACTTC. Translating it yields CASSQDQGRLYEQYF.

This clonotype occurred a few times. CDR3 sequence: CASSLADPWIEQYF. CDR3 coding DNA: TGTGCCAGCAGCTTAGCCGACCCCTGGATTGAGCAGTACTTC. V usage is TRBV7-8 and J usage is TRBJ2-7; D is unresolved. Germline-derived CDR1 and CDR2 are SGHVS and FQNEAQ. This CDR3 spans 14 amino acids. V was cut by 0 bases and J by 7 bases, with 13 bases left in between.

This clonotype was counted between two and nine times. This rearrangement joins TRBV4-2 to TRBJ2-1, with D perhaps matching TRBD1 (5 bases). CDR3 length: 14 residues. Germline-derived CDR1 and CDR2 are LGHNA and YNFKEQ. V dropped 3 bases and J dropped 4 bases, with 10 bases sitting between them. CDR3 amino acids: CASSHLTAYNEQFF. In nucleotides, the CDR3 is TGTGCCAGCAGCCACCTGACAGCATACAATGAGCAGTTCTTC.

With respect to this clonotype: This may arise from a read error, as a much more abundant clone is one base away. The CDR3 carries no conserved terminal phenylalanine or tryptophan, so it likely arises from a read error. The chain couples TRBV4-3 to TRBJ2-1; 8 nucleotides line up with TRBD1. This CDR3 contains 14 residues. Germline V lookup: CDR1 LGHNA, CDR2 YSLEER. J gave up 6 bases and V 1 base, and 2 bases lay outside the gene matches. CDR3 in DNA: TGCGCCAGCAGCCAAGGTACAGGGGGCAATGAGCAGTTCTCC. It codes for CASSQGTGGNEQFS.

This clonotype showed up many times. The chain combines TRBV5-1 with TRBJ2-4, with D perhaps matching TRBD1 or TRBD2 (6 bases each). Germline-derived CDR1 and CDR2 are SGHRS and YFSETQ. V was shortened by 0 bases and J by 9 bases, with 7 bases between the two germline ends. This CDR3 contains 12 residues. The CDR3 is CASSLEGGIQYF. CDR3 bases: TGCGCCAGCAGCTTGGAGGGGGGCATTCAGTACTTC. The full variable domain, rest sourced from reference TRBV5-1 and TRBJ2-4, is KAGVTQTPRYLIKTRGQQVTLSCSPISGHRSVSWYQQTPGQGLQFLFEYFSETQRNKGNFPGRFSGRQFSNSRSEMNVSTLELGDSALYLCASSLEGGIQYFGAGTRLSVL.

As regards this clonotype: A much more abundant neighbour one base away suggests this may be a read error. V usage is TRBV7-9 and J usage is TRBJ2-5, with a possible D match to TRBD1 (5 bases). With 5 bases removed from V and 2 bases from J, the gap between germline ends came to 24 bases. The CDR3 consists of 18 residues. CDR1 and CDR2 (germline): SEHNR, FQNEAQ (reference sequence). CDR3 loop: CASSTPRAVAGLQETQYF. The CDR3 DNA follows: TGTGCCAGCAGCACCCCTCGAGCCGTGGCAGGGCTACAAGAGACCCAGTACTTC.

This clonotype was counted many times. This CDR3 reads CASSPRHHLYPDTQYF. The CDR3, as DNA: TGCGCCAGCAGTCCTCGCCACCACCTTTATCCAGATACGCAGTATTTT. The chain carries TRBV23-1 and TRBJ2-3; D not resolved. TRBV23-1 has ORF status, its function being uncertain. The CDR3 is 16 residues long. V lost 4 bases and J 4 bases, leaving 18 bases between the germline ends.

This chain joins TRBV12-5 and TRBJ2-5; D unresolved. The V and J ends lost 0 bases and 4 bases respectively, with 6 bases between them. This CDR3 contains 13 residues. Germline V gene data show CDR1 as LGHNT and CDR2 as FRNRAP. CDR3 loop: CASGLVFGETQYF. In nucleotides, the CDR3 is TGTGCTAGTGGTTTGGTATTTGGAGAGACCCAGTACTTC.

This clonotype was detected a few times. The chain recombines TRBV27 with TRBJ2-2, with 10 bases that match TRBD2. This CDR3 spans 18 amino acids. Germline values: CDR1 MNHEY, CDR2 SMNVEV (reference sequence). Trimming removed 4 bases from V and 0 bases from J; junction bases left unmatched: 8. In DNA, the CDR3 is TGTGCCAGCAGTTCGTTAGCGGGAGGACTATCGAACACCGGGGAGCTGTTTTTT. It is translated as CASSSLAGGLSNTGELFF.

This clonotype was detected many times. The chain uses TRBV7-9 and TRBJ2-7; D not certain. The CDR3 runs 14 residues. Trimming left V 1 base short and J 3 bases short, with 10 bases between. Germline-derived CDR1 and CDR2 are SEHNR and FQNEAQ (reference sequence). DNA of the CDR3: TGTGCCAGCAGCTTAGTTGGCAGCTACTACGAGCAGTACTTC. Its translation: CASSLVGSYYEQYF. The whole variable domain, filled in from reference TRBV7-9 and TRBJ2-7, reads DTGVSQNPRHKITKRGQNVTFRCDPISEHNRLYWYRQTLGQGPEFLTYFQNEAQLEKSRLLSDRFSAERPKGSFSTLEIQRTEQGDSAMYLCASSLVGSYYEQYFGPGTRLTVT.

This clonotype was seen repeatedly, ten times or more. This chain joins TRBV4-3 and TRBJ2-7; unclear D gene. CDR1 is LGHNA and CDR2 is YSLEER in the germline V gene. The germline V and J ends were trimmed by 0 bases and 3 bases, with 9 bases remaining between them. CDR3 length: 14 residues. CDR3 residues: CASSQDWQGYEQYF. CDR3 coding DNA: TGCGCCAGCAGCCAAGATTGGCAAGGCTACGAGCAGTACTTC.

This clonotype was counted at least ten times. V is TRBV4-3 and J is TRBJ2-7, with 7 bases lining up with TRBD2. Per the germline V gene, CDR1 is LGHNA and CDR2 is YSLEER. With V trimmed by 0 bases and J by 2 bases, 13 bases remained unmatched. The CDR3 spans 18 residues. The CDR3 DNA sequence: TGCGCCAGCAGCCAAGACGCCCGGGGGGTTAGCGCAACCTACGAGCAGTACTTC. Its translation: CASSQDARGVSATYEQYF.

The J gene is TRBJ1-5, the V gene TRBV19; D perhaps matches TRBD1 (5 bases). Looked up from germline, CDR1 is LNHDA and CDR2 is SQIVND (reference sequence). The CDR3 is 18 amino acids. Trimming removed 2 bases from V and 2 bases from J, with 19 bases in between. CDR3 sequence: CASSILAGTLFGNQPQHF. DNA of the CDR3: TGTGCCAGTAGTATATTGGCAGGGACCCTATTTGGCAATCAGCCCCAGCATTTT.

Here the CDR3 reads CSAIRGLNTEAFF. As DNA, the CDR3 is TGCAGTGCTATCAGGGGCCTGAACACTGAAGCTTTCTTT. The genes are TRBV20-1 and TRBJ1-1, with a possible D match to TRBD1 (6 bases). V lost 4 bases and J lost 0, with 9 bases in between. This CDR3 spans 13 amino acids. From germline, CDR1 is DFQATT and CDR2 SNEGSKA (reference sequence).

The CDR3 DNA sequence: TGCAGTGCTAGGAACCGGGACAGCTCCTACGAGCAGTACTTC. This codes for CSARNRDSSYEQYF. V gene TRBV20-1 combines with J gene TRBJ2-7; TRBD1 matches 7 bases. V shed 3 bases and J 0 bases; nucleotides not matched to a gene: 5. The CDR3 consists of 14 residues. Germline V gene data show CDR1 as DFQATT and CDR2 as SNEGSKA (reference sequence).